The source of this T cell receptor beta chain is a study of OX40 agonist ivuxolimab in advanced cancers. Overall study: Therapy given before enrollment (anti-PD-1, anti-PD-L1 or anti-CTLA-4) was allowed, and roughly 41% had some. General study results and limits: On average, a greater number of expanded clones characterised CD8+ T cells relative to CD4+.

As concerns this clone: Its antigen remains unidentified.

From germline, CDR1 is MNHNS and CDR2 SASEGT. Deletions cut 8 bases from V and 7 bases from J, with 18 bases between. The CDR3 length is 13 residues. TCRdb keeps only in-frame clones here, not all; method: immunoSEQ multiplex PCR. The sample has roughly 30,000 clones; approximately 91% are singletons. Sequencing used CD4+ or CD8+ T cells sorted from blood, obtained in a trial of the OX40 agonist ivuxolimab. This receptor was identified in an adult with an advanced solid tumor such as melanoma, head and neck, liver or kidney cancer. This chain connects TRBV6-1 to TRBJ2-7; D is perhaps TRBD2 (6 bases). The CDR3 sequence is CASLAGPLSEQYF. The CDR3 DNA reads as TGTGCCAGCTTGGCGGGACCGCTATCAGAGCAGTACTTC.